This T cell receptor beta chain was profiled in a study of OX40 agonist ivuxolimab in advanced cancers. Study in general: Patients received ivuxolimab, an agonistic anti-OX40 (CD134) antibody. Every patient in dose escalation had hepatocellular carcinoma, melanoma, renal cell or head and neck cancer.

Only in-frame clones appear in the TCRdb table, and some are missing; sequencing was by immunoSEQ multiplex PCR. The data show 13,000 to 15,000 clones, approximately 80% seen once. CDR1 is SEHNR, CDR2 FQNEAQ, per germline (reference sequence). The CDR3 runs 18 residues. Trimming cost V 0 bases and J 5 bases; bases outside gene matches: 13. The starting material was CD4+ or CD8+ T cells sorted from blood, obtained in a trial of the OX40 agonist ivuxolimab. The rearrangement joins TRBV7-9 to TRBJ2-5; 9 nucleotides align to TRBD2. The sequence came from an adult with an advanced solid tumor such as melanoma, head and neck, liver or kidney cancer. The CDR3 DNA sequence: TGTGCCAGCAGCTTAGCTCTTCGGACTAGCGAGTTCTGGGAGACCCAGTACTTC. Its protein product is CASSLALRTSEFWETQYF. Looking up the rest from reference TRBV7-9 and TRBJ2-5 gives the full variable domain: DTGVSQNPRHKITKRGQNVTFRCDPISEHNRLYWYRQTLGQGPEFLTYFQNEAQLEKSRLLSDRFSAERPKGSFSTLEIQRTEQGDSAMYLCASSLALRTSEFWETQYFGPGTRLLVL.